Below are 9 T cell receptor beta chains sequenced from a single sample in a study of cytomegalovirus exposure and HLA in healthy donors. The PCR ran on 60 Vbeta and 13 Jbeta primers. The table came from immunoSEQ multiplex PCR; TCRdb's copy has only in-frame clones and leaves some out. The data show roughly 160,000 clones, around 85% seen once. The sample comprised PBMCs. These receptors originate from a man aged 18 to 30 in good health and CMV-seropositive.

The rearrangement uses TRBV10-1 and TRBJ2-7; TRBD2 is a possible D gene (6 bases). The CDR3 runs to 15 residues. V lost 9 bases and J lost 0, with 18 bases in between. Germline CDR1 and CDR2: WNHNN and SYGVQD (reference sequence). Written as DNA, the CDR3 is TGCGCCAGTACCACCAGCGGGCCACTCTCCTACGAGCAGTACTTC. It is translated as CASTTSGPLSYEQYF.

J is TRBJ1-6 and V is TRBV5-4, with 9 bases identical to TRBD1. The CDR3 length is 16 residues. The V and J ends lost 3 bases and 7 bases, in that order; junction bases with no gene match: 8. CDR1 and CDR2 from the germline V gene are SGHNT and YYREEE (reference sequence). In nucleotides, the CDR3 is TGTGCCAGCAGCTCAGGACGGGACAGGGACAATTCACCCCTCCACTTT. Translated, it gives CASSSGRDRDNSPLHF.

This clone was seen once. The CDR3: CATSWASNQPQHF. DNA of the CDR3: TGTGCCACCAGCTGGGCCAGCAATCAGCCCCAGCATTTT. The genes are TRBV15 and TRBJ1-5, with D unclear. This CDR3 contains 13 residues. Germline V gene sequence: CDR1 LNHNV, CDR2 YYDKDF (reference sequence). V was shortened by 5 bases and J by 1 base, with 6 bases between the two germline ends.

The chain is built from TRBV25-1 and TRBJ2-1, with a tentative D call TRBD2 (5 bases). The CDR3 has 14 amino acids. V lost 5 bases and J 7 bases, leaving 15 bases between the germline ends. Germline-derived CDR1 and CDR2 are MGHDK and SYGVNS. The CDR3 region has the DNA TGTGCCAGCAGTACGCCGGGGTCTCGGAATGAGCAGTTCTTC. Translating it yields CASSTPGSRNEQFF.

This sequence joins TRBV2 and TRBJ1-1, with D unclear. The V gene's germline CDR1 is SNHLY and CDR2 FYNNEI. The V gene lost 3 bases and the J gene lost 5 bases, with 13 bases spanning the gap. The CDR3 consists of 14 residues. CDR3 amino acids: CASSDTGVITEAFF. Written as DNA, the CDR3 is TGTGCCAGCAGTGATACCGGGGTAATAACTGAAGCTTTCTTT.

The V and J genes are TRBV6-5 and TRBJ2-2; D may be TRBD1 (6 bases). The CDR3 has 15 amino acids. The germline gives CDR1 MNHEY, CDR2 SVGAGI. V was trimmed by 4 bases and J by 0 bases, leaving 9 bases between them. The CDR3 DNA is TGTGCCAGCAGTTGGACAGTTACGAACACCGGGGAGCTGTTTTTT. This translates into CASSWTVTNTGELFF.

As DNA, the CDR3 is TGTGCCAGCAGTTTTGCCCGGGACAGGGCGAACACTGAAGCTTTCTTT. Protein: CASSFARDRANTEAFF. V is TRBV27 and J is TRBJ1-1, with 9 nucleotides matching TRBD1. The CDR3 contains 16 residues. CDR1 and CDR2 (germline): MNHEY, SMNVEV (reference sequence). J was trimmed by 1 base and V by 3 bases; bases with no gene match: 6.

V usage is TRBV5-4 and J usage is TRBJ2-1, with D hard to call. The CDR3 runs 13 residues. V was pared by 6 bases and J by 3 bases, with 10 bases between. Germline V gives CDR1 SGHNT, CDR2 YYREEE (reference sequence). For the CDR3, the DNA is TGTGCCAGCACCAAAGACTTCTACAATGAGCAGTTCTTC. This sequence encodes CASTKDFYNEQFF.

V and J are TRBV15 and TRBJ2-5; D remains ambiguous. TRBJ2-7 explains the end of the DNA better; the J call may be wrong. The germline CDR1 and CDR2 sequences are LNHNV and YYDKDF (reference sequence). This CDR3 is built from 12 residues. CDR3 in amino acids: CATSRDKYEQYF. In DNA form, the CDR3 reads TGTGCCACCAGCAGAGATAAGTACGAGCAGTACTTC.